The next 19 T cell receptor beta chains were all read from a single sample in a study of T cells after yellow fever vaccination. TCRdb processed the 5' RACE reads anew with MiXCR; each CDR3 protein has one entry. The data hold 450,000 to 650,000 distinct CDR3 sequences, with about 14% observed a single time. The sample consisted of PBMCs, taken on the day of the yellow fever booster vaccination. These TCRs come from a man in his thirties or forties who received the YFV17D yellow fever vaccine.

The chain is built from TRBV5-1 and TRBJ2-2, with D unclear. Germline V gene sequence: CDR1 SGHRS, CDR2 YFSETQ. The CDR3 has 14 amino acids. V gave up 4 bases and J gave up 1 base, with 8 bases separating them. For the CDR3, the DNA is TGCGCCAGCAGCGCCGCCCTGAACACCGGGGAGCTGTTTTTT. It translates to CASSAALNTGELFF.

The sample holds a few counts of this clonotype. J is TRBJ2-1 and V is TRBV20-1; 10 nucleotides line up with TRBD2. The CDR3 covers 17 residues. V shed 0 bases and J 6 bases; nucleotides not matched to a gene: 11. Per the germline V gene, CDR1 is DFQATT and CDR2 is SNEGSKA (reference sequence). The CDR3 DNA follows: TGCAGTGCTAGAGATCGTACTAGCGGGAACTATCGCAATGAGCAGTTCTTC. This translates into CSARDRTSGNYRNEQFF.

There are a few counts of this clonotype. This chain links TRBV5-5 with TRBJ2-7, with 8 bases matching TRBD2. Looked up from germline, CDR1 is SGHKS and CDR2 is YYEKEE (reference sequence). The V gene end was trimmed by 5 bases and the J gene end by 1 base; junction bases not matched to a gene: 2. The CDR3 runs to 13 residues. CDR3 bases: TGTGCCAGCAGAATAGCGGGATCCTACGAGCAGTACTTC. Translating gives CASRIAGSYEQYF.

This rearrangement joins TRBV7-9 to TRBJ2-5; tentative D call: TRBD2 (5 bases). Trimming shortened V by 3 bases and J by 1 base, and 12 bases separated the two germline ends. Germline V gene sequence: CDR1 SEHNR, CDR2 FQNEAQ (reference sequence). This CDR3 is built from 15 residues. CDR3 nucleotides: TGTGCCAGCAGCTTCTTAACGGGGTCCCAAGAGACCCAGTACTTC. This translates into CASSFLTGSQETQYF.

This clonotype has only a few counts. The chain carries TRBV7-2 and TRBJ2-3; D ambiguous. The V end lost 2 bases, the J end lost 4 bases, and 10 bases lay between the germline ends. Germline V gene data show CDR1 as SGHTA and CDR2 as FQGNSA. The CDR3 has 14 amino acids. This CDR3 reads CASSLNRLADTQYF. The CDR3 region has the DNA TGTGCCAGCAGCTTAAATCGGTTGGCAGATACGCAGTATTTT.

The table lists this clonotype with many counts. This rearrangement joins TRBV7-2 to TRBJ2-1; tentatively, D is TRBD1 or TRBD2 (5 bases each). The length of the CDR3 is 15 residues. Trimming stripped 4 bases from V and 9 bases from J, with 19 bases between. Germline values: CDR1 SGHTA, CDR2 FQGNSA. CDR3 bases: TGTGCCAGCAGCTCCCCCACCCCGGGACGACGTGAGCAGTTCTTC. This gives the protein CASSSPTPGRREQFF.

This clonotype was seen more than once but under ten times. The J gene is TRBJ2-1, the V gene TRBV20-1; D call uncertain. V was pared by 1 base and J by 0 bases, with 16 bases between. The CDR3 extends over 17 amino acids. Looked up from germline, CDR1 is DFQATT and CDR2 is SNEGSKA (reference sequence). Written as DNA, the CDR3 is TGCAGTGCTAGAGTTCCGCGCGATTCAAGCTCCTACAATGAGCAGTTCTTC. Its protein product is CSARVPRDSSSYNEQFF.

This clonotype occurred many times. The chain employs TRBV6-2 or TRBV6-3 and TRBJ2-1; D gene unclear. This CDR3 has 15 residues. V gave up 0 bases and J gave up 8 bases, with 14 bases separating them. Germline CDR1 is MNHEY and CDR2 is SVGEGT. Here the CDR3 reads CASSYSTAGWDEQFF. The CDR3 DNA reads TGTGCCAGCAGTTACTCGACGGCTGGGTGGGATGAGCAGTTCTTC.

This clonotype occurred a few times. The CDR3 region has the DNA TGTGCCATCAGTGAGTCTGCAGATACGCAGTATTTT. Translated, it gives CAISESADTQYF. V gene TRBV10-3 combines with J gene TRBJ2-3; no definite D call. Trimming stripped 0 bases from V and 4 bases from J, with 2 bases between. Germline CDR1 ENHRY, CDR2 SYGVKD. This CDR3 comprises 12 residues.

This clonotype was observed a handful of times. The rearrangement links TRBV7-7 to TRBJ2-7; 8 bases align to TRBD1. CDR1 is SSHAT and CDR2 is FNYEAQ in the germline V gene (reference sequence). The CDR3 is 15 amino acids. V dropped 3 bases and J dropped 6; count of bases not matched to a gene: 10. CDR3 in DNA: TGTGCCAGCAGCTTGGACAGGGACGGGCTTTGCGAGCAGTACTTC. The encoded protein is CASSLDRDGLCEQYF. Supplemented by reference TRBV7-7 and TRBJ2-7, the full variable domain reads GAGVSQSPRYKVTKRGQDVTLRCDPISSHATLYWYQQALGQGPEFLTYFNYEAQPDKSGLPSDRFSAERPEGSISTLTIQRTEQRDSAMYRCASSLDRDGLCEQYFGPGTRLTVT.

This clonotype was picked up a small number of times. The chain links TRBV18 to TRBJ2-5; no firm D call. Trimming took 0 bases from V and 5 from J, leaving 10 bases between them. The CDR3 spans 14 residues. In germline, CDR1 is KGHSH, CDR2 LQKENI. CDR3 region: CASSPPSPSETQYF. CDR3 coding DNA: TGTGCCAGCTCACCACCGAGCCCTTCCGAGACCCAGTACTTC.

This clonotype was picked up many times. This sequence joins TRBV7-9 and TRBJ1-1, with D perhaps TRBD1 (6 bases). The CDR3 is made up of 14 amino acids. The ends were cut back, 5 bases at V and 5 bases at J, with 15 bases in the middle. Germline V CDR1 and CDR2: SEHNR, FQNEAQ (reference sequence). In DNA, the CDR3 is TGTGCCAGCAGCCAACAGGGATTCGAAACTGAAGCTTTCTTT. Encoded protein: CASSQQGFETEAFF.

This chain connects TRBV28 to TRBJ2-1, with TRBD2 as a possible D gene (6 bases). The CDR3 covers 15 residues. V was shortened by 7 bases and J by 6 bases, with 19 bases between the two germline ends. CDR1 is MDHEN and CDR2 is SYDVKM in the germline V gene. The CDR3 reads CASILEGYPRNEQFF. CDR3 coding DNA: TGTGCCAGCATCCTGGAGGGTTATCCCCGCAATGAGCAGTTCTTC.

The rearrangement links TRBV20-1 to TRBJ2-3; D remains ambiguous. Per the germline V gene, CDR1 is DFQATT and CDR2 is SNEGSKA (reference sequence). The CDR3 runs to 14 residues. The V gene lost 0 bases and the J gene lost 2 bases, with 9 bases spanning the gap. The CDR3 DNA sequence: TGCAGTGCTAGAGAAGGGCGACTCACAGATACGCAGTATTTT. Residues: CSAREGRLTDTQYF.

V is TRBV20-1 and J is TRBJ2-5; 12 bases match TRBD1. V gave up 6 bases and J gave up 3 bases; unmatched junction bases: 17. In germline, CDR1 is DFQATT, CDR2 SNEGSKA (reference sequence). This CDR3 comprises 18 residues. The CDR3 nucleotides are TGCAGTGCCACGGCCGGGACAGGGGGCGTCGATGGTAAAGAGACCCAGTACTTC. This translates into CSATAGTGGVDGKETQYF.

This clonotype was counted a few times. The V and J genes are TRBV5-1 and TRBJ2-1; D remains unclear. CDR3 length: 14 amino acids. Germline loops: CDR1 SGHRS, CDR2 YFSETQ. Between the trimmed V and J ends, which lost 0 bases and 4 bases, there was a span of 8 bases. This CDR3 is CASSLAISYNEQFF. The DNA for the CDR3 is TGCGCCAGCAGCTTGGCAATTTCATACAATGAGCAGTTCTTC.

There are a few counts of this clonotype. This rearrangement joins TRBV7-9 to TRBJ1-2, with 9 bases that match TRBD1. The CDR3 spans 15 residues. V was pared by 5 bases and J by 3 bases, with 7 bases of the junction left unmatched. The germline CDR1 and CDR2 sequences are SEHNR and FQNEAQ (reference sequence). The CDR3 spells CASSATGTGYYGYTF. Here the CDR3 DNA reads TGTGCCAGCAGCGCCACCGGGACAGGGTACTATGGCTACACCTTC.

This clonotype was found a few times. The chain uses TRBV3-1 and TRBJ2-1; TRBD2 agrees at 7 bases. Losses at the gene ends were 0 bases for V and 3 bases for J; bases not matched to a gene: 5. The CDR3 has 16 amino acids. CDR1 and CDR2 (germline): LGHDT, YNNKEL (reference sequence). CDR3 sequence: CASSQDGGRNYNEQFF. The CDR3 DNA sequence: TGTGCCAGCAGCCAAGACGGCGGGAGAAACTACAATGAGCAGTTCTTC.

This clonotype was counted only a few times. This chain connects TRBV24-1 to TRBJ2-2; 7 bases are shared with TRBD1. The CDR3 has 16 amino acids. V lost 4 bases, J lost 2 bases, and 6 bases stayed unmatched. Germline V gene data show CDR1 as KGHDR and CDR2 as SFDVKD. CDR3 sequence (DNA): TGTGCCACCAGTGAATCCGGGACAGCTAACACCGGGGAGCTGTTTTTT. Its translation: CATSESGTANTGELFF.